This T cell receptor beta chain was recorded in a study of CD4 T cells in relation to SARS-CoV-2 and coronaviruses. Study in general: Convalescent patients had median age roughly 35 years, range roughly 20 to 80. Study results and caveats: The assay detects memory recall responses, not culture-primed primary responses.

Looked up from germline, CDR1 is SGHRS and CDR2 is YFSETQ. The V gene end was trimmed by 3 bases and the J gene end by 0 bases; junction bases not matched to a gene: 5. The CDR3 is 17 amino acids. Here immunoSEQ multiplex PCR was the method, and the copy in TCRdb shows in-frame clones only, minus some. The data show about 56,000 clones, roughly nine tenths seen once. This clone occurred once. What it recognizes is unknown. Sequencing was done on a sample of naive CD4+ T cells from PBMCs. Sample subset: naive CD4+ T cells isolated by negative enrichment. The receptor comes from an adult with COVID-19. The rearrangement uses TRBV5-1 and TRBJ2-3; TRBD2 matches 12 bases. The CDR3 nucleotides read TGCGCCAGCAGCTCAAGGACTAGCGGGACTAGCACAGATACGCAGTATTTT. This encodes CASSSRTSGTSTDTQYF.